The entry that follows covers one T cell receptor (beta chain) sequence. Original methodology: Reference gene primer amplification in the assay estimated nucleated cell counts. Data came from immunoSEQ multiplex PCR; TCRdb stores just in-frame clones and leaves some out. Clone size and the V and J calls come from that table; the DNA yielded D and trimming. The repertoire includes more than 150,000 clones, roughly four fifths of them detected once, and approximately 15% sits in the top ten. The entry originates in a study of blood T cell repertoires in COVID-19. Across the whole study: From the United States, Italy and Spain came samples of acute and convalescent COVID-19. From T cells, B-cell-depleted T cells, or PBMCs came the material, which was cDNA or gDNA.

This CDR3 is 16 amino acids long. Germline CDR1 and CDR2: SNHLY and FYNNEI. Between the trimmed V and J ends, which lost 6 bases and 0 bases, there was a span of 15 bases. The source is a man aged 25 to 40 with active or convalescent COVID-19. The rearrangement links TRBV2 to TRBJ1-3; maybe TRBD1 (6 bases). Material for sequencing was peripheral blood. As DNA, the CDR3 is TGTGCCAGCAGAGATCGGACAGCCTACTCTGGAAACACCATATATTTT. This codes for CASRDRTAYSGNTIYF. Full variable domain (remainder filled in from reference TRBV2 and TRBJ1-3): EPEVTQTPSHQVTQMGQEVILRCVPISNHLYFYWYRQILGQKVEFLVSFYNNEISEKSEIFDDQFSVERPDGSNFTLKIRSTKLEDSAMYFCASRDRTAYSGNTIYFGEGSWLTVV.